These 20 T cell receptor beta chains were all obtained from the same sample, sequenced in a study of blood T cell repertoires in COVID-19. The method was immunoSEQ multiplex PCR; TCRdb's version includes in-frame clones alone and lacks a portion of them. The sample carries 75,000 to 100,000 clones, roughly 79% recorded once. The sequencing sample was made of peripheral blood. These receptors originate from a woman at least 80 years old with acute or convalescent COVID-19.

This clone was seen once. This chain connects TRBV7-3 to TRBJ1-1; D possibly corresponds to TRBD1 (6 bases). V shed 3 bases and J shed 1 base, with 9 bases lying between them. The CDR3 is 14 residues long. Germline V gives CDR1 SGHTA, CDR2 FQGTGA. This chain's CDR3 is CASSFGQSNTEAFF. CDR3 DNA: TGTGCCAGCAGCTTCGGACAGTCGAACACTGAAGCTTTCTTT. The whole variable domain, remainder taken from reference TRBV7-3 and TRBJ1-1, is GAGVSQTPSNKVTEKGKYVELRCDPISGHTALYWYRQSLGQGPEFLIYFQGTGAADDSGLPNDRFFAVRPEGSVSTLKIQRTERGDSAVYLCASSFGQSNTEAFFGQGTRLTVV.

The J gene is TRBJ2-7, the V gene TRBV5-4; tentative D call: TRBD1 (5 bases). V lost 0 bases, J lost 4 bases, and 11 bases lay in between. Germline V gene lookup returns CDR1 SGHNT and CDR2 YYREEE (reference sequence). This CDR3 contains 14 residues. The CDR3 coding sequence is TGTGCCAGCAGCTTGGCCGGAAAGGGGTACGAGCAGTACTTC. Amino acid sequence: CASSLAGKGYEQYF.

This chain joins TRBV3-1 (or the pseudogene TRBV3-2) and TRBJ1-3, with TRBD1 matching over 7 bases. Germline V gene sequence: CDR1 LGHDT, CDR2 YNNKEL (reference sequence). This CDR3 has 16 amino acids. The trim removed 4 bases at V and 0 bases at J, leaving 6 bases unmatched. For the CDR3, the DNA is TGTGCCAGCAGCCGAAACTCAGGGGGCTCTGGAAACACCATATATTTT. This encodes CASSRNSGGSGNTIYF.

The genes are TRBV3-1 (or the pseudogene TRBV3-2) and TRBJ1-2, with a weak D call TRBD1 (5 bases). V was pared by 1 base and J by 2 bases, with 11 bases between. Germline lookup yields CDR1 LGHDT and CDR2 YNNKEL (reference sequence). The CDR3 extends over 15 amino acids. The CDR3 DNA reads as TGTGCCAGCAGCCAAGGGACAATGAGGAACTATGGCTACACCTTC. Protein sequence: CASSQGTMRNYGYTF.

CDR3 region: CASSQEDRAGTQYF. The CDR3 DNA follows: TGCGCCAGCAGCCAAGAAGACAGGGCCGGGACCCAGTACTTC. This sequence joins TRBV4-3 and TRBJ2-5; the match to TRBD1 covers 7 bases. In germline, CDR1 is LGHNA, CDR2 YSLEER. This CDR3 has 14 residues. V gave up 0 bases and J gave up 7 bases; unmatched junction bases: 5.

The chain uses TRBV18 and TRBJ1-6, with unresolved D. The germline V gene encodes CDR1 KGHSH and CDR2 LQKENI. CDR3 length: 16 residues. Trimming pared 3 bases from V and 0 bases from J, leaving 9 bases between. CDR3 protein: CASSPRPLSYNSPLHF. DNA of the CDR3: TGTGCCAGCTCACCGCGGCCGCTCTCCTATAATTCACCCCTCCACTTT.

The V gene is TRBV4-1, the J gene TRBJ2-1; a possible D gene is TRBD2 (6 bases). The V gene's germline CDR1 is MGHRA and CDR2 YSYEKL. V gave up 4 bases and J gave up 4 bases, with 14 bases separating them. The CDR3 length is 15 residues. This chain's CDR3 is CASSRISGTYNEQFF. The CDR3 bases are TGCGCCAGCAGCCGGATTAGCGGAACTTACAATGAGCAGTTCTTC.

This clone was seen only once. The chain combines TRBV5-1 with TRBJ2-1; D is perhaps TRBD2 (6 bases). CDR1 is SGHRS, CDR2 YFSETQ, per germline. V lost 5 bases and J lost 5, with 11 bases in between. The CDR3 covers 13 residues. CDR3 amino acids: CASRSGVDNEQFF. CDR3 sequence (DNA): TGCGCCAGCAGGTCGGGAGTCGACAATGAGCAGTTCTTC.

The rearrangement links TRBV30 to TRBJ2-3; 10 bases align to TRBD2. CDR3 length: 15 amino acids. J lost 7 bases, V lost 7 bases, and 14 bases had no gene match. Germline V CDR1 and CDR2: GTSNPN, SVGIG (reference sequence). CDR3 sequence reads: CAFSVAGGPPNTQYF. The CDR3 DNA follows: TGTGCCTTCTCCGTAGCGGGGGGCCCCCCAAATACGCAGTATTTT. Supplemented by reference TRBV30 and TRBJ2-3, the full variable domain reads SQTIHQWPATLVQPVGSPLSLECTVEGTSNPNLYWYRQAAGRGLQLLFYSVGIGQISSEVPQNLSASRPQDRQFILSSKKLLLSDSGFYLCAFSVAGGPPNTQYFGPGTRLTVL.

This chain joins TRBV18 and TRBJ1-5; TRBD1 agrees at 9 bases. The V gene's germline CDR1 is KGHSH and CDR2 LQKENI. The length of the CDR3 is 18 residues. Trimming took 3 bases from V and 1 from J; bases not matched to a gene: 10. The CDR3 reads CASSPVPDRGESNQPQHF. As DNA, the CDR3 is TGTGCCAGCTCACCCGTTCCGGACAGGGGAGAGAGCAATCAGCCCCAGCATTTT.

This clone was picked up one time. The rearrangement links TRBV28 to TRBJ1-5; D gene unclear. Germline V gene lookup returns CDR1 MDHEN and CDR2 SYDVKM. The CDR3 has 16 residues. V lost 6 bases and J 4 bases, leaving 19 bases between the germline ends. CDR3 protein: CASRTETLGSNQPQHF. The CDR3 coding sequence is TGTGCCAGCAGGACCGAGACGTTGGGCAGTAATCAGCCCCAGCATTTT. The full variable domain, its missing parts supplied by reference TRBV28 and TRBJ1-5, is DVKVTQSSRYLVKRTGEKVFLECVQDMDHENMFWYRQDPGLGLRLIYFSYDVKMKEKGDIPEGYSVSREKKERFSLILESASTNQTSMYLCASRTETLGSNQPQHFGDGTRLSIL.

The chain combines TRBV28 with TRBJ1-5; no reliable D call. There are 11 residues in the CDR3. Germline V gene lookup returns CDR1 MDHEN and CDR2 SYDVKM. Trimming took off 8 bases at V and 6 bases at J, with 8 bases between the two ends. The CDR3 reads CASSGGQPQHF. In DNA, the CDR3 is TGTGCCAGCTCCGGAGGTCAGCCCCAGCATTTT.

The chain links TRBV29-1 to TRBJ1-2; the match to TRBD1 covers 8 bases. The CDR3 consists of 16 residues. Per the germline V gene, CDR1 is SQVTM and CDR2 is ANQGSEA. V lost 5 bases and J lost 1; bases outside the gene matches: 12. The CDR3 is CSVPGSGTGFNYGYTF. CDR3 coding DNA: TGCAGCGTTCCAGGTTCGGGGACAGGCTTTAACTATGGCTACACCTTC.

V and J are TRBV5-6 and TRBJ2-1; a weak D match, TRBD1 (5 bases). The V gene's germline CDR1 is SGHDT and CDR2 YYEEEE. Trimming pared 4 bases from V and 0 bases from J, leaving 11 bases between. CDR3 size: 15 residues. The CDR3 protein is CASSPTVSSYNEQFF. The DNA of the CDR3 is TGTGCCAGCAGCCCGACAGTTAGCTCCTACAATGAGCAGTTCTTC.

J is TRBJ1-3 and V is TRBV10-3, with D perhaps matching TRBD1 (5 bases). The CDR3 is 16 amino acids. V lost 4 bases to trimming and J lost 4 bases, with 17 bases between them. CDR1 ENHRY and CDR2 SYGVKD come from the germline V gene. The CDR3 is CAISAPRGGFGNTIYF. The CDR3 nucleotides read TGTGCCATCAGTGCCCCTCGCGGGGGTTTCGGAAACACCATATATTTT.

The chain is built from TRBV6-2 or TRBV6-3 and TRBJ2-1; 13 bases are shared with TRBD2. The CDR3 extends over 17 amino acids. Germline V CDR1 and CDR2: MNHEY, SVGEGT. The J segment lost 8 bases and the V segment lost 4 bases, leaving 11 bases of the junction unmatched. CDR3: CASSSLTSGGAQDEQFF. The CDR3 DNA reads TGTGCCAGCAGTTCCCTAACTAGCGGGGGGGCCCAAGATGAGCAGTTCTTC.

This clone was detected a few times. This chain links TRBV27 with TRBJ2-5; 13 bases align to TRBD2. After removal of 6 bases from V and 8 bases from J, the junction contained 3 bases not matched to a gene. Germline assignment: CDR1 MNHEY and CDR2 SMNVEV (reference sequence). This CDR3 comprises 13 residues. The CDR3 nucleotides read TGTGCCAGCAGACTAGCGGGAGGGGGAACCCAGTACTTC. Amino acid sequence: CASRLAGGGTQYF.

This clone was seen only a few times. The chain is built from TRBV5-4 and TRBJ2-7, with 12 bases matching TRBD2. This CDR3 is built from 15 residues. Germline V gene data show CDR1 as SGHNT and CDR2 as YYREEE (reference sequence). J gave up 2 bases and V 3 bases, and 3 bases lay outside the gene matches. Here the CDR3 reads CASSSGLAGPYEQYF. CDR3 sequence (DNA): TGTGCCAGCAGCTCGGGACTAGCGGGTCCCTACGAGCAGTACTTC.

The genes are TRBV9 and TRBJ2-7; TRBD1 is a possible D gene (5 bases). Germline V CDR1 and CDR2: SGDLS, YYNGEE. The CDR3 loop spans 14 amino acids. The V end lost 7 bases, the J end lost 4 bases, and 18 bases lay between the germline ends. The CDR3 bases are TGTGCCAGCGCCCCCGGGCAGGGAACGTACGAGCAGTACTTC. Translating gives CASAPGQGTYEQYF.

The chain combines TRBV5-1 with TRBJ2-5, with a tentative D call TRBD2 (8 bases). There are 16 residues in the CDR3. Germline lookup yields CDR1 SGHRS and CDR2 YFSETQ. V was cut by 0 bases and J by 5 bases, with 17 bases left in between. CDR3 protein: CASSLAWTGGGETQYF. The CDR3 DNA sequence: TGCGCCAGCAGCTTGGCCTGGACGGGAGGGGGCGAGACCCAGTACTTC. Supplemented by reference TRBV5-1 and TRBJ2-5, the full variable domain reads KAGVTQTPRYLIKTRGQQVTLSCSPISGHRSVSWYQQTPGQGLQFLFEYFSETQRNKGNFPGRFSGRQFSNSRSEMNVSTLELGDSALYLCASSLAWTGGGETQYFGPGTRLLVL.